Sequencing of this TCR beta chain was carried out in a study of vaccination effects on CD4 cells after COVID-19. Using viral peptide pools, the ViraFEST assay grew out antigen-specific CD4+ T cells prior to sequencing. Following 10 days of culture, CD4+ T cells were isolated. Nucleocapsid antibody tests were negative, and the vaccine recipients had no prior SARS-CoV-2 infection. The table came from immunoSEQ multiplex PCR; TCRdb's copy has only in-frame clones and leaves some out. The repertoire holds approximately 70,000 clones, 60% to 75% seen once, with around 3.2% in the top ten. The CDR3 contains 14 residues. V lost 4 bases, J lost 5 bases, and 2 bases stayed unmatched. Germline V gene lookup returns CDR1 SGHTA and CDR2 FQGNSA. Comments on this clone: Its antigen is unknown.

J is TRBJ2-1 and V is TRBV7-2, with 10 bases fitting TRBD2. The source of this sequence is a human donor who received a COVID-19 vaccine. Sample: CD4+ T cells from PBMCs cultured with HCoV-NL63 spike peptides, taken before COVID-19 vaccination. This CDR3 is CASSYSGGDNEQFF. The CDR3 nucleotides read TGTGCCAGCAGCTACAGCGGGGGGGACAATGAGCAGTTCTTC. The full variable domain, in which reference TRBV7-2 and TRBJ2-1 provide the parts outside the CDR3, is GAGVSQSPSNKVTEKGKDVELRCDPISGHTALYWYRQSLGQGLEFLIYFQGNSAPDKSGLPSDRFSAERTGGSVSTLTIQRTQQEDSAVYLCASSYSGGDNEQFFGPGTRLTVL.